These T cell receptor beta chains were read from a single sample in a study of CD8 T cells in ankylosing spondylitis. TCRdb analysed the 5' RACE reads with MiXCR anew, one entry per CDR3 protein. The repertoire holds about 540,000 distinct CDR3 sequences, with roughly 12% as singletons. Sequencing was performed on blood, either unsorted or a sorted T cell fraction (not recorded which). These receptor sequences come from a male donor with ankylosing spondylitis. Each CDR3 is given with its conserved first and last residue. The D gene is left open where the match is weak. Clone size is given for some rows only: seen once, a few or many times, or a class if the clone is expanded.

>few|TRBV12-3/TRBV12-4|TRBJ2-2|TRBD2
TGTGCCAGTAATCGACTAGCGGATAACACCGGGGAGCTGTTTTTT
CASNRLADNTGELFF
>.|TRBV20-1|TRBJ1-2|.
TGCAGTGCTAGCGTAGTCCAGGGCTATGGCTACACCTTC
CSASVVQGYGYTF
>few|TRBV3-1|TRBJ1-1|.
TGTGCCAGCAGCCAAGATATAGGGTTTGGAAACACTGAAGCTTTCTTT
CASSQDIGFGNTEAFF
>many|TRBV20-1|TRBJ2-4|.
TGCAGTGCTGGAGGGGGGGGTATCGGAGCCAAAAACATTCAGTACTTC
CSAGGGGIGAKNIQYF
>.|TRBV11-3|TRBJ1-1|.
TGTGCCAGCAGCTTAGTGGAGATGAACACTGAAGCTTTCTTT
CASSLVEMNTEAFF
>few|TRBV4-2|TRBJ1-4|.
TGTGCCAGCAGCCCGGGGGAGGGTCCGTTTAATGAAAAACTGTTTTTT
CASSPGEGPFNEKLFF
>many|TRBV12-3/TRBV12-4|TRBJ2-1|.
TGTGCCAGCAGTCACAACACGGACTACAATGAGCAGTTCTTC
CASSHNTDYNEQFF
>few|TRBV19|TRBJ2-5|.
TGTGCCAGTAGTATAGCTATTTCAAAAGAGATCCCCCAGTACTTC
CASSIAISKEIPQYF
>.|TRBV20-1|TRBJ2-1|TRBD1
TGCAGTGCCATAGATAGGGGACAGGGGGACAATGAGCAGTTCTTC
CSAIDRGQGDNEQFF
>.|TRBV6-1|TRBJ2-1|.
TGTGCGGGGGGGACAGAATACAATGAGCAGTTCTTC
CAGGTEYNEQFF
>.|TRBV29-1|TRBJ2-1|TRBD1
TGCAGCGTTGGCCCGGGACAGGGCTCCGAGTTC
CSVGPGQGSEF
>many|TRBV24-1|TRBJ1-2|TRBD1
TGTGCCACCAGTGATCCGACAGGGGGTAACTATGGCTACACCTTC
CATSDPTGGNYGYTF
>.|TRBV7-9|TRBJ2-1|TRBD1
TGTGCCAGCAGCTTACAACCGGGACAGGGATCCTACAATGAGCAGTTCTTC
CASSLQPGQGSYNEQFF
>.|TRBV24-1|TRBJ2-7|TRBD1
TGTGCCACCAGTGATTCGGACAGGGGGCTCGGTTACGAGCAGTACTTC
CATSDSDRGLGYEQYF
>few|TRBV7-2|TRBJ2-1|.
TGTGCCAGCTCTCAGCGGGCGCGCGGGGTCTACAATGAGCAGTTCTTC
CASSQRARGVYNEQFF
>many|TRBV10-3|TRBJ2-1|TRBD2
TGTGCCATCAGTGACCCTCACGGGGCAGCGGGAGCAGGGAATGAGCAGTTCTTC
CAISDPHGAAGAGNEQFF
>few|TRBV12-3/TRBV12-4|TRBJ2-3|.
TGTGCCAGCAGTTATCCCTGGTCGCCAGATACGCAGTATTTT
CASSYPWSPDTQYF
>.|TRBV5-5|TRBJ1-1|TRBD1
TGTGCCAGCAGCCGAATGGACAGGGGGCCTGAAGCTTTCTTT
CASSRMDRGPEAFF
>many|TRBV4-1|TRBJ1-3|.
TGCGCCAGCAGCCCAACACCCGCGCGGCAGATCTCTGGAAACACCATATATTTT
CASSPTPARQISGNTIYF
>.|TRBV10-3|TRBJ2-5|TRBD1
TGTGCCATCAGTGAGTCGAGCCGGACAGGAAAACAAGAGACCCAGTACTTC
CAISESSRTGKQETQYF
>few|TRBV21-1|TRBJ1-4|.
TGTGCCAGCAGTACAGGGGAAAAACTGTTTTTT
CASSTGEKLFF
>few|TRBV29-1|TRBJ2-2|.
TGCAGCGCCCAGGGGCACAGGGACGCCGGGGAGCTGTTTTTT
CSAQGHRDAGELFF
>.|TRBV5-1|TRBJ2-5|.
TGCGCCAGCAGCTTGCGGCAGGGTCAACAAGAGACCCAGTACTTC
CASSLRQGQQETQYF
>many|TRBV7-2|TRBJ2-2|.
TGTGCCAGCAGCTTCCCCGGGGGCACCGGGGAGCTGTTTTTT
CASSFPGGTGELFF
>.|TRBV20-1|TRBJ1-6|.
TGCAGTGCTAGACACATGTCCTATAATTCACCCCTCCACTTT
CSARHMSYNSPLHF
>many|TRBV20-1|TRBJ2-1|TRBD2
TGCAGTGCTAGAGATAAGCGGCTAGCGGGAGGTCTGTTGTACTACAATGAGCAGTTCTTC
CSARDKRLAGGLLYYNEQFF
>.|TRBV11-2|TRBJ1-5|.
TGTGCCAGCAGCAGGGCCCCCGGTTGGCCCCAGCATTTT
CASSRAPGWPQHF
>many|TRBV27|TRBJ2-7|.
TGTGCCAGCAGTACTTCAGACAGTGGGCAGTACTTC
CASSTSDSGQYF
>.|TRBV13|TRBJ2-3|TRBD2
TGTGCCAGCAGCTTAGGCCGGACTAGCGGGAGGGCCGGGGATACGCAGTATTTT
CASSLGRTSGRAGDTQYF
>.|TRBV10-1|TRBJ1-1|.
TGCGCCAGCAGTGTAACAGCGGGAGACACTGAAGCTTTCTTT
CASSVTAGDTEAFF
>many|TRBV3-1|TRBJ2-1|TRBD2
TGTGCCAGCAGCCCTCGGGGGGAAATGAATGAGCAGTTCTTC
CASSPRGEMNEQFF
>many|TRBV11-2|TRBJ2-1|TRBD2
TGTGCCAGCAGCTTAGAAGCGGGAGAGGGGAATGAGCAGTTCTTC
CASSLEAGEGNEQFF
>many|TRBV10-3|TRBJ2-1|TRBD2
TGTGCCATCAGTGAGGTTAGCGGGAGTCGGAATGAGCAGTTCTTC
CAISEVSGSRNEQFF
>many|TRBV11-2|TRBJ2-7|.
TGTGCCAGCAGCTTCGGCCGGGCTGTCTACGAGCAGTACTTC
CASSFGRAVYEQYF
>few|TRBV29-1|TRBJ2-1|TRBD1
TGCAGCGTTGACCTCCCTTTTCCGGGACAGGGAACCTACAATGAGCAGTTCTTC
CSVDLPFPGQGTYNEQFF
>.|TRBV27|TRBJ2-5|.
TGTGCCAGCAGTCGGACCCCCCGGGAGACCCAGTACTTC
CASSRTPRETQYF
>many|TRBV2|TRBJ2-4|.
TGTGCCAGCAGTGAACCTTTTGTGACCATTCAGTACTTC
CASSEPFVTIQYF
>few|TRBV20-1|TRBJ1-4|TRBD1
TGCAGTGCTAGAGTGGACAGGGGGATAGAAAAACTGTTTTTT
CSARVDRGIEKLFF
>many|TRBV15|TRBJ2-2|TRBD1
TGTGCCACCAGCAGGGGGGACAGTACGAACACCGGGGAGCTGTTTTTT
CATSRGDSTNTGELFF
>.|TRBV10-3|TRBJ1-5|.
TGTGCCATCAGTGGGGTGGGGGGGGATCAGCCCCAGCATTTT
CAISGVGGDQPQHF
>many|TRBV15|TRBJ2-1|TRBD1
TGTGCCACCAGCAGATCTCAGGGGGCCTCGTATGAGCAGTTCTTC
CATSRSQGASYEQFF
>many|TRBV12-3/TRBV12-4|TRBJ1-5|.
TGTGCCAGCAGTTTATCGGCAGGGCTGTCCAATCAGCCCCAGCATTTT
CASSLSAGLSNQPQHF
>many|TRBV7-8|TRBJ1-4|.
TGTGCCAGCAGCTTAGCGGGGGCTAATGAAAAACTGTTTTTT
CASSLAGANEKLFF
>few|TRBV3-1|TRBJ1-5|.
TGTGCCAGCAGCCAAGATTTAAGTAGGTTTCAGCCCCAGCATTTT
CASSQDLSRFQPQHF
>few|TRBV24-1|TRBJ2-2|.
TGTGCCACCTCCTTGGGGGGCATCACCGGGGAGCTGTTTTTT
CATSLGGITGELFF
>.|TRBV2|TRBJ2-3|.
TGTGCCAGCAGAGATGACGCAGATACGCAGTATTTT
CASRDDADTQYF
>.|TRBV3-1|TRBJ2-2|.
TGTGCCACCCGTCGAGAGCTGGACACCGGGGAGCTGTTTTTT
CATRRELDTGELFF
>many|TRBV5-5|TRBJ1-5|.
TGTGCCAGCAGCGGGATGGATAGCAATCAGCCCCAGCATTTT
CASSGMDSNQPQHF
>.|TRBV5-1|TRBJ1-4|TRBD1
TGCGCCAGCAGCATTCTCGGGACAGCAACTAATGAAAAACTGTTTTTT
CASSILGTATNEKLFF
>few|TRBV30|TRBJ2-3|.
TGTGCCTGGAGTGTAAATGGCCTCGGCGATACGCAGTATTTT
CAWSVNGLGDTQYF
>many|TRBV12-3/TRBV12-4|TRBJ2-2|.
TGTGCCAGCAGTGGAACAGGGCTAATACCCGGGGAGCTGTTTTTT
CASSGTGLIPGELFF
>few|TRBV30|TRBJ1-2|.
TGTGCCTGGAGGGATTATTCCGGGCAAACTAACTATGGCTACACCTTC
CAWRDYSGQTNYGYTF